This T cell receptor beta chain was captured by sequencing in a study of OX40 agonist ivuxolimab in advanced cancers. Study information: Ivuxolimab, an antibody acting as an agonist of OX40 (CD134), was used to treat patients. All patients had ivuxolimab intravenously every 2 weeks at 0.01 to 10 mg/kg.

Germline loops: CDR1 SGHRS, CDR2 YFSETQ. V gave up 4 bases and J gave up 11 bases, with 17 bases separating them. This CDR3 comprises 13 residues. The study's findings and limits: Averaging showed that CD8+ T cells had more expanded clones than CD4+ did. At 0.1 to 3.0 mg/kg and by week 6, clonal expansion occurred in CD4+ and CD8+ blood T cells.

Sequencing used immunoSEQ multiplex PCR; TCRdb keeps in-frame clones, though not all of them. The sample holds 54,000 or so clones, approximately 80% seen once. For this clone: The antigen is unknown.

The sequencing here drew on CD4+ or CD8+ T cells sorted from blood, taken in a trial of the OX40 agonist ivuxolimab. The receptor was isolated from an adult with an advanced solid tumor such as melanoma, head and neck, liver or kidney cancer. This chain links TRBV5-1 with TRBJ2-3, with D uncertain. The CDR3 here is CASSVQPQARQYF. The CDR3 coding sequence is TGCGCCAGCAGCGTACAACCGCAAGCGAGGCAGTATTTT.